The clone carrying this T cell receptor (beta chain) has a count of ten or more. Its antigen is still unknown. The data derive from a study of breast tumors, draining lymph nodes, adjacent tissues. Per the germline V gene, CDR1 is MNHEY and CDR2 is SMNVEV (reference sequence). V lost 7 bases to trimming and J lost 7 bases; unmatched junction nucleotides: 2. CDR3 length: 12 residues. Breast cancer patients provided tissue from their axillary draining lymph nodes. MiXCR, applied by TCRdb to the multiplex PCR reads, yields one record per CDR3 protein. This table has around 140,000 distinct CDR3 sequences, around 22% appearing once. Study outcomes and limitations: Data only fit, rather than demonstrated, lymph node origin of most tumor T cells. Data fit most tumor T cells coming from lymph node, expanding in tumor. Compared with basal-like, luminal-like tumors shared significantly more repertoire with nontumor tissue.

J is TRBJ2-3 and V is TRBV27; TRBD2 agrees at 10 bases. What was sequenced was axillary lymph node tissue. The source of this sequence is a female donor with breast cancer. Some clones in this sample may be carry-over from other donors' samples. CDR3 loop: CASMTSGYTQYF. CDR3 DNA sequence: TGTGCCAGCATGACTAGCGGGTATACGCAGTATTTT.